Listed here are 8 T cell receptor beta chains from one sample, sequenced in a study of PD-L1 blockade in urothelial cancer. This table comes from immunoSEQ multiplex PCR, and its TCRdb copy is limited to in-frame clones, with some not included. The table has tens of thousands of clones, less than 90% seen once. This sample comprised PBMCs, obtained around atezolizumab (anti-PD-L1) treatment. These receptors were collected from a man in his 70s with urothelial cancer.

The chain couples TRBV19 to TRBJ1-5; D call uncertain. Germline CDR1 is LNHDA and CDR2 is SQIVND (reference sequence). The V gene lost 7 bases and the J gene lost 1 base, with 8 bases spanning the gap. The CDR3 runs 13 residues. The CDR3 spells CASTPGSNQPQHF. CDR3 nucleotide sequence: TGTGCCAGTACCCCGGGGAGCAATCAGCCCCAGCATTTT.

The rearrangement joins TRBV5-1 to TRBJ2-5; 7 bases fit TRBD2. With 0 bases clipped from V and 3 bases from J, the junction kept 5 bases outside the gene matches. The CDR3 runs 15 residues. Germline-derived CDR1 and CDR2 are SGHRS and YFSETQ. The CDR3 bases are TGCGCCAGCAGCTTGGGGGGGGGAAGCGAAGAGACCCAGTACTTC. Protein product: CASSLGGGSEETQYF.

The J gene is TRBJ2-7, the V gene TRBV6-1; 10 positions match TRBD1. The CDR3 length is 15 residues. Germline V gene sequence: CDR1 MNHNS, CDR2 SASEGT. V was pared by 1 base and J by 4 bases, with 4 bases of the junction left unmatched. Written as DNA, the CDR3 is TGTGCCAGCAGTGAAGGACAGGGGGCCTTTTACGAGCAGTACTTC. As protein: CASSEGQGAFYEQYF.

The chain links TRBV28 to TRBJ1-2; TRBD1 agrees at 7 bases. From germline, CDR1 is MDHEN and CDR2 SYDVKM. The V segment lost 5 bases and the J segment 5 bases; nucleotides outside the gene matches: 8. CDR3 length equals 14 residues. CDR3 sequence (DNA): TGTGCCAGCAGTGGGACAGAAAGCCTGTATGGCTACACCTTC. The encoded protein is CASSGTESLYGYTF.

The chain links TRBV5-1 to TRBJ2-5, with D possibly being TRBD2 (6 bases). Germline V gene sequence: CDR1 SGHRS, CDR2 YFSETQ. The CDR3 loop spans 16 amino acids. Trimming took off 4 bases at V and 4 bases at J, with 20 bases between the two ends. Here the CDR3 reads CASSPSGAGTGETQYF. The CDR3 DNA reads as TGCGCCAGCAGCCCATCCGGGGCGGGGACCGGAGAGACCCAGTACTTC.

J is TRBJ1-5 and V is TRBV19; 9 bases map to TRBD1. The J segment lost 6 bases and the V segment lost 6 bases, leaving 6 bases of the junction unmatched. Germline CDR1 is LNHDA and CDR2 is SQIVND (reference sequence). The CDR3 sequence is 14 residues long. CDR3 protein: CASSGTGSGQPQHF. CDR3 DNA sequence: TGTGCCAGTAGCGGGACAGGGTCAGGTCAGCCCCAGCATTTT. Drawing the rest from reference TRBV19 and TRBJ1-5, the complete variable domain is DGGITQSPKYLFRKEGQNVTLSCEQNLNHDAMYWYRQDPGQGLRLIYYSQIVNDFQKGDIAEGYSVSREKKESFPLTVTSAQKNPTAFYLCASSGTGSGQPQHFGDGTRLSIL.

This chain links TRBV6-6 with TRBJ2-7, with 8 bases matching TRBD2. Looked up from germline, CDR1 is MNHNY and CDR2 is SVGAGI (reference sequence). V lost 6 bases to trimming and J lost 3 bases; unmatched junction nucleotides: 4. The CDR3 loop spans 13 amino acids. The CDR3 DNA reads as TGTGCCAGCAGCTTAGCGGGAAACTACGAGCAGTACTTC. Amino acid sequence: CASSLAGNYEQYF.

The chain combines TRBV30 with TRBJ1-3; a possible D gene is TRBD1 (6 bases). CDR1 and CDR2 (germline): GTSNPN, SVGIG (reference sequence). Trimming took off 2 bases at V and 2 bases at J, with 10 bases between the two ends. The CDR3 is 14 residues long. The CDR3 loop is CAWSKSGAGNTIYF. The DNA for the CDR3 is TGTGCCTGGAGTAAATCAGGGGCTGGAAACACCATATATTTT.